This T cell receptor (delta chain) came from a study of gamma-delta chains in newborns, infants, children. Across the study: Innate gammadelta T cells reportedly expand polyclonally right after birth, driven by microbial exposure, per the title.

TCRdb re-identified clones in the reads via CATT. The table has 15,000 or so delta-chain clones, roughly 7% seen once; the top ten hold around 20%. In its sample, this clone was seen many times. Distinct nucleotide sequences in the sample also encode this CDR3. This CDR3 region has 15 residues. V gave up 0 bases and J gave up 2 bases; unmatched junction bases: 0. CDR1 and CDR2 (germline): GEAIGNYY, EKD. This sequence originates from a child who was a newborn, infant or young child, either healthy, febrile or measles-vaccinated (not recorded which). Sequencing input: blood. The chain has TRDV2 and TRDJ2, with 9 bases identical to TRDD3. CDR3 in DNA: TGTGCCTGTGACACCTGGGGGATATTGACAGCACAACTCTTCTTT. The encoded protein is CACDTWGILTAQLFF.